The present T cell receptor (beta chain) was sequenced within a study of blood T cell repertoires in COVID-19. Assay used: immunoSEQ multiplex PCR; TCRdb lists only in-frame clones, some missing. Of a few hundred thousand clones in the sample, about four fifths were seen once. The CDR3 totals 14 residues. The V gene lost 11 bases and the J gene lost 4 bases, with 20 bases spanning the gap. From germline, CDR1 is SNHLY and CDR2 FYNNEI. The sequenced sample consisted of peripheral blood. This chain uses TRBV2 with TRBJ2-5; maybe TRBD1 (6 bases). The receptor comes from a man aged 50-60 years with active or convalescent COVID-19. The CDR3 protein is CAGGRDGSTETQYF. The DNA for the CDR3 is TGTGCCGGGGGCCGGGATGGTTCTACAGAGACCCAGTACTTC.